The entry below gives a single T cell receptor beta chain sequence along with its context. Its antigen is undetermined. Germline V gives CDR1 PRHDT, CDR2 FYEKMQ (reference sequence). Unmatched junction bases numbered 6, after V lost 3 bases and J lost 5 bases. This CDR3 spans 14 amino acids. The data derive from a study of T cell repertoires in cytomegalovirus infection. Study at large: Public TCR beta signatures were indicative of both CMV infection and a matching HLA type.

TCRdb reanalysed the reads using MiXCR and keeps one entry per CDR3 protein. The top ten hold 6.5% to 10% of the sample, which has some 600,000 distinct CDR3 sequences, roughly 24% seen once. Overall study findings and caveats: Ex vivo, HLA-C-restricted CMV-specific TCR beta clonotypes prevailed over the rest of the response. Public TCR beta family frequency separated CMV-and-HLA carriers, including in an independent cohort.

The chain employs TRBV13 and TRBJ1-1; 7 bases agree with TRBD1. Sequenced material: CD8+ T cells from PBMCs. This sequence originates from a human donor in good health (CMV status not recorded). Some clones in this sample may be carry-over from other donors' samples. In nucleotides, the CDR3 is TGTGCCAGCAGCTTTACCAGGGGGAGAACTGAAGCTTTCTTT. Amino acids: CASSFTRGRTEAFF.